The 20 T cell receptor beta chains listed next were all sequenced from one sample in a study of neurological immune-mediated disorders. TCRdb reanalysed the 5' RACE reads using MiXCR and keeps one entry per CDR3 protein. The table shows about 30,000 distinct CDR3 sequences, with approximately 5% occurring only once. The specimen sequenced was CD4+ T cells from blood. The source is a woman between 45 and 60 years old in good health.

Many counts were recorded for this clonotype. The gene calls are TRBV7-2 and TRBJ1-6, with unresolved D. The CDR3 totals 13 residues. Germline-derived CDR1 and CDR2 are SGHTA and FQGNSA. Trimming took off 5 bases at V and 8 bases at J, with 10 bases between the two ends. For the CDR3, the DNA is TGTGCCAGCAGCATATTTGCGGATTCACCCCTCCACTTT. As protein: CASSIFADSPLHF.

This clonotype was counted at least ten times. J is TRBJ2-3 and V is TRBV20-1; D gene uncertain. CDR1 DFQATT and CDR2 SNEGSKA come from the germline V gene (reference sequence). Trimming took 4 bases from V and 6 from J, leaving 14 bases between them. The CDR3 loop spans 13 amino acids. CDR3 DNA sequence: TGCAGTGCTACAAGAGCCCGGGCGGATACGCAGTATTTT. Protein sequence: CSATRARADTQYF.

This clonotype was detected many times. The chain links TRBV5-1 to TRBJ2-5; TRBD2 might be the D (5 bases). CDR3 size: 14 residues. Trimming took off 1 base at V and 1 base at J, with 8 bases between the two ends. Germline V gives CDR1 SGHRS, CDR2 YFSETQ. This chain's CDR3 is CASSLSSAQETQYF. The CDR3 bases are TGCGCCAGCAGCTTGAGTAGCGCCCAAGAGACCCAGTACTTC.

This clonotype was detected ten times or more. The chain recombines TRBV11-2 with TRBJ2-1; no clear D gene. Looked up from germline, CDR1 is SGHAT and CDR2 is FQNNGV. V was clipped by 6 bases and J by 4 bases, with 13 bases between them. This CDR3 has 14 residues. CDR3 sequence reads: CASSGGVPYNEQFF. As DNA, the CDR3 is TGTGCCAGCAGTGGTGGCGTTCCTTACAATGAGCAGTTCTTC. Together with reference TRBV11-2 and TRBJ2-1, the CDR3 gives the full variable domain: EAGVAQSPRYKIIEKRQSVAFWCNPISGHATLYWYQQILGQGPKLLIQFQNNGVVDDSQLPKDRFSAERLKGVDSTLKIQPAKLEDSAVYLCASSGGVPYNEQFFGPGTRLTVL.

This clonotype was seen repeatedly, ten times or more. The chain employs TRBV6-5 and TRBJ2-7; D might be TRBD1 or TRBD2, each matching 5 bases. CDR1 MNHEY and CDR2 SVGAGI come from the germline V gene. The CDR3 length is 14 residues. V lost 0 bases to trimming and J lost 1 base, with 7 bases between them. CDR3 nucleotide sequence: TGTGCCAGCAGTTACTCTGGGGGATCCTACGAGCAGTACTTC. Translated, it gives CASSYSGGSYEQYF.

This clonotype was observed at least ten times. At one of its ends the junction is not consistent with the germline gene, which may arise from a read error. The V and J genes are TRBV20-1 and TRBJ1-1; D is possibly TRBD1 (6 bases). This CDR3 contains 15 residues. CDR1 is DFQATT and CDR2 is SNEGSKA in the germline V gene (reference sequence). The CDR3 bases are TGCAGTGCGAGAGGGGGGGCGGAGGTGGACACTGAAGCTTTCTTT. This encodes CSARGGAEVDTEAFF.

There are many counts of this clonotype. The chain combines TRBV20-1 with TRBJ1-2; TRBD1 might be the D (6 bases). The CDR3 is 13 amino acids. Looked up from germline, CDR1 is DFQATT and CDR2 is SNEGSKA (reference sequence). For the CDR3, the DNA is TGCAGCTCTCCAGGGGTTCTTAACTATGGCTACACCTTC. Amino acids: CSSPGVLNYGYTF.

This clonotype was counted many times. The rearrangement links TRBV7-2 to TRBJ2-1, with 13 bases lining up with TRBD2. Germline CDR1 and CDR2: SGHTA and FQGNSA. The ends lost 1 base at V and 6 bases at J; junction bases unmatched: 6. The CDR3 extends over 17 amino acids. The CDR3: CASSLVGLAGVGNEQFF. CDR3 DNA: TGTGCCAGCAGCTTAGTTGGACTAGCGGGAGTGGGCAATGAGCAGTTCTTC.

This clonotype has ten or more counts. The chain uses TRBV5-1 and TRBJ1-5, with D unclear. Trimming removed 5 bases at V and 0 bases at J, with 12 bases between. The CDR3 runs 15 residues. Germline CDR1 is SGHRS and CDR2 is YFSETQ. The CDR3 loop reads CASSDGLYSNQPQHF. DNA for the CDR3: TGCGCCAGCAGTGACGGGCTATATAGCAATCAGCCCCAGCATTTT.

This clonotype was detected ten times or more. The rearrangement joins TRBV7-9 to TRBJ1-3; D gene unclear. This CDR3 is 13 amino acids long. Between the trimmed V and J ends, which lost 4 bases and 3 bases, there was a span of 7 bases. Per germline, CDR1 SEHNR and CDR2 FQNEAQ (reference sequence). The CDR3 reads CASSSRGGNTIYF. CDR3 in DNA: TGTGCCAGCAGCTCACGGGGTGGAAACACCATATATTTT.

This clonotype was seen ten or more times. The rearrangement links TRBV6-5 to TRBJ1-6; 7 nucleotides match TRBD1. Germline CDR1 MNHEY, CDR2 SVGAGI. There are 17 residues in the CDR3. V dropped 6 bases and J dropped 3; count of bases not matched to a gene: 11. CDR3 DNA sequence: TGTGCCAGCAGATACCAGGGGGGACCGGGCTATAATTCACCCCTCCACTTT. Translating gives CASRYQGGPGYNSPLHF.

In this sample, this clonotype turned up many times. The chain uses TRBV12-3 or TRBV12-4 and TRBJ2-1, with TRBD2 matching over 10 bases. The J segment lost 4 bases and the V segment lost 5 bases, leaving 14 bases of the junction unmatched. The CDR3 loop spans 18 amino acids. In DNA, the CDR3 is TGTGCCAGCAGTCCGCGGGGCACTAGCGGGATAATATACAATGAGCAGTTCTTC. Protein: CASSPRGTSGIIYNEQFF.

Ten or more counts support this clonotype. The chain uses TRBV6-1 and TRBJ2-3; 7 bases align to TRBD2. The CDR3 sequence is 16 residues long. CDR1 and CDR2 from the germline V gene are MNHNS and SASEGT. Germline trimming cut 6 bases from V and 1 base from J; bases unmatched to any gene: 10. The DNA of the CDR3 is TGTGCCAGCAGCCTAACTATAGCGGGCCGCACAGATACGCAGTATTTT. The encoded protein is CASSLTIAGRTDTQYF.

The table lists this clonotype with many counts. This chain connects TRBV28 to TRBJ2-2; D not certain. The germline CDR1 and CDR2 sequences are MDHEN and SYDVKM. The CDR3 spans 15 residues. V lost 10 bases and J 1 base, leaving 16 bases between the germline ends. The CDR3: CATVRDNRNTGELFF. As DNA, the CDR3 is TGTGCCACAGTAAGAGACAATAGGAACACCGGGGAGCTGTTTTTT.

This clonotype is deemed medium-sized. The J gene is TRBJ1-5, the V gene TRBV12-3 or TRBV12-4; no clear D gene. This CDR3 is 13 amino acids long. The V and J ends lost 2 bases and 5 bases respectively, with 7 bases between them. The CDR3, as DNA: TGTGCCAGCAGTTTAACTCGGGATCAGCCCCAGCATTTT. It yields the protein CASSLTRDQPQHF.

Ten or more counts support this clonotype. The V gene is TRBV5-1, the J gene TRBJ2-2, with 8 nucleotides matching TRBD1. The CDR3 extends over 17 amino acids. The V and J ends lost 4 bases and 0 bases, in that order; junction bases with no gene match: 8. Per the germline V gene, CDR1 is SGHRS and CDR2 is YFSETQ. The CDR3 DNA reads TGCGCCAGCAGCCAGAAGTCCAGGGGGCCGAACACCGGGGAGCTGTTTTTT. Encoded protein: CASSQKSRGPNTGELFF.

This clonotype was counted many times. V usage is TRBV10-3 and J usage is TRBJ1-2; possible D gene TRBD1, 5 bases. CDR1 is ENHRY, CDR2 SYGVKD, per germline. Trimming took 0 bases from V and 1 from J, leaving 12 bases between them. This CDR3 has 16 amino acids. This CDR3 is CAISESGQGFNYGYTF. The CDR3 nucleotides read TGTGCCATCAGTGAGTCTGGGCAGGGTTTTAACTATGGCTACACCTTC.

In its sample, this clonotype was seen many times. The J gene is TRBJ2-7, the V gene TRBV7-2, with D possibly TRBD1 on 6 matching bases. In germline, CDR1 is SGHTA, CDR2 FQGNSA. The length of the CDR3 is 12 residues. The germline V and J ends were trimmed by 6 bases and 7 bases, with 13 bases remaining between them. CDR3 nucleotide sequence: TGTGCCAGCAGTCTACAGGGAGTGGAGCAGTACTTC. Its protein is CASSLQGVEQYF.

This clonotype occurred many times. This chain uses TRBV7-2 with TRBJ2-1; TRBD1 is a possible D gene (5 bases). Trimming removed 4 bases at V and 11 bases at J, with 9 bases between. Germline V lookup: CDR1 SGHTA, CDR2 FQGNSA. The CDR3 has 11 amino acids. CDR3 in DNA: TGTGCCAGCAGCTCGCAGGGTAAGCAGTTCTTC. It translates to CASSSQGKQFF.

This clonotype is categorized as medium-sized. V is TRBV9 and J is TRBJ1-5, with TRBD1 matching over 9 bases. The V gene's germline CDR1 is SGDLS and CDR2 YYNGEE. V dropped 3 bases and J dropped 5; count of bases not matched to a gene: 3. The CDR3 runs to 14 residues. CDR3 region: CASSDRDRDQPQHF. For the CDR3, the DNA is TGTGCCAGCAGCGACCGGGACAGGGATCAGCCCCAGCATTTT.